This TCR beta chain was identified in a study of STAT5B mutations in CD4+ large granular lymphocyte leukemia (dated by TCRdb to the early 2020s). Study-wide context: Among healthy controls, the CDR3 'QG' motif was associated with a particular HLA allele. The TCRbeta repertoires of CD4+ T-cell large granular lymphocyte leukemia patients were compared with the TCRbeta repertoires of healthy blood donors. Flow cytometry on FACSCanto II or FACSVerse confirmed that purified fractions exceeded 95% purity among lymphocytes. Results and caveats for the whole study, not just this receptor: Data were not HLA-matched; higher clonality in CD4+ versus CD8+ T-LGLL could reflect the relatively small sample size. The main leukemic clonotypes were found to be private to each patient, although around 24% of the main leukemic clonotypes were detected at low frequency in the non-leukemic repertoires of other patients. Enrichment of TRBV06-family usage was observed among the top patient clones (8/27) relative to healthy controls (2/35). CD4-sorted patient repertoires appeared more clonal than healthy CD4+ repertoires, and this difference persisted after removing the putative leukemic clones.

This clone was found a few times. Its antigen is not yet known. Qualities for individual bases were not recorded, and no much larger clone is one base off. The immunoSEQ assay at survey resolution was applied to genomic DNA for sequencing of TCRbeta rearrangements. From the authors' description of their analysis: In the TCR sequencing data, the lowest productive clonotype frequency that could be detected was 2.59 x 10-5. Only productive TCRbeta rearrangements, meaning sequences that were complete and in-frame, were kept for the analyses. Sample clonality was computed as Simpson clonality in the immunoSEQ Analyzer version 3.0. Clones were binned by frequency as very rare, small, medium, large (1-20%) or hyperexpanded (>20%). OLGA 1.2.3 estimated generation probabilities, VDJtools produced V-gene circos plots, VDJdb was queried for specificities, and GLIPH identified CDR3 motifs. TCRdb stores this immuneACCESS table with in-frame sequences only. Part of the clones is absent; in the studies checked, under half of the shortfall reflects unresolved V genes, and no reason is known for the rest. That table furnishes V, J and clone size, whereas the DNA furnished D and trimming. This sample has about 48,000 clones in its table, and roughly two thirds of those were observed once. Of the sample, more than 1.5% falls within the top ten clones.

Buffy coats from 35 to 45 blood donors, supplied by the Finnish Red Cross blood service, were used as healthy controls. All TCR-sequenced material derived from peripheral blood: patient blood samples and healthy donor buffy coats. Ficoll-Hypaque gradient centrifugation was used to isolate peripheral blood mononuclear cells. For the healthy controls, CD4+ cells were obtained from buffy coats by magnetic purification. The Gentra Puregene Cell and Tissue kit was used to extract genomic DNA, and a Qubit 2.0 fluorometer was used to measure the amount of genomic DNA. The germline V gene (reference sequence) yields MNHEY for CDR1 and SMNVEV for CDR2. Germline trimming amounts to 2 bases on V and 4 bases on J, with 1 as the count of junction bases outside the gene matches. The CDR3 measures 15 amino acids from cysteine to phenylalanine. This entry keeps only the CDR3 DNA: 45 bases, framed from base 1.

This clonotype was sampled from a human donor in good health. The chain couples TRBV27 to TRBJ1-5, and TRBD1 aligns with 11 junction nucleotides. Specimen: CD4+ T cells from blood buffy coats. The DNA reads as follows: TGTGCCAGCAGTTTAGGGACAGGGGGGAATCAGCCCCAGCATTTT. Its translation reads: CASSLGTGGNQPQHF.